The clone carrying this T cell receptor beta chain was observed a few times. The source of the sample is a study of blood T cell repertoires in COVID-19. Authors' data handling: Estimation of nucleated cell counts relied on the amplification of reference gene primers. Some clones are missing from TCRdb's copy, which holds only in-frame ones; the method was immunoSEQ multiplex PCR. For V, J and clone size, that table is used; D and trimming come from the DNA. The sample lists more than 150,000 clones, roughly 90% occurring once. The receptor was isolated from a man aged 50 to 60 with acute or convalescent COVID-19. Sequencing used peripheral blood.

CDR3 bases: TGTGCCAGCAGCCCCCCGTCACAGGGGGGCTATGGCTACACCTTC. It specifies CASSPPSQGGYGYTF. V gene TRBV9 combines with J gene TRBJ1-2, with TRBD1 identical over 8 bases. V trimming: 4 bases; J trimming: 4 bases; junction bases outside the gene matches: 9. The CDR3 contains 15 residues. Germline CDR1 reads SGDLS; CDR2 reads YYNGEE.